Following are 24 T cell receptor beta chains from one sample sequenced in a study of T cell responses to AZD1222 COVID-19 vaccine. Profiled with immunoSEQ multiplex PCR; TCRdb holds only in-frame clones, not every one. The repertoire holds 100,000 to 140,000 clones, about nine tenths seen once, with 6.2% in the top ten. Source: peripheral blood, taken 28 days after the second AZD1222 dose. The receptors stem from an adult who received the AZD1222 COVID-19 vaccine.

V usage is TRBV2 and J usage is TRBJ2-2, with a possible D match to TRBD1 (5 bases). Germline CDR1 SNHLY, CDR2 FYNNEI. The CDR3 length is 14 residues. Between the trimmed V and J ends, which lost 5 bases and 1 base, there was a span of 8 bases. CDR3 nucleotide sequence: TGTGCCAGCAGTAGGCAGGGGAACACCGGGGAGCTGTTTTTT. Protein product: CASSRQGNTGELFF.

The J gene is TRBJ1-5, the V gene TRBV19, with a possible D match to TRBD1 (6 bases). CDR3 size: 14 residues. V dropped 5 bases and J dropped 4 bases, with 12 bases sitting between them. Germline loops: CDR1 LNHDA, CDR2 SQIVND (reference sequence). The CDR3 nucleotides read TGTGCCAGTAGTCCGGGACAAAGGAATCAGCCCCAGCATTTT. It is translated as CASSPGQRNQPQHF.

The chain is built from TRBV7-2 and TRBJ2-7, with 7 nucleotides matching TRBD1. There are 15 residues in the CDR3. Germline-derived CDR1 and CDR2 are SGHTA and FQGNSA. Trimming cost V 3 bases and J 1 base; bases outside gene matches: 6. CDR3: CASSLGPGQSYEQYF. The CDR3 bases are TGTGCCAGCAGCTTGGGCCCGGGACAGTCCTACGAGCAGTACTTC.

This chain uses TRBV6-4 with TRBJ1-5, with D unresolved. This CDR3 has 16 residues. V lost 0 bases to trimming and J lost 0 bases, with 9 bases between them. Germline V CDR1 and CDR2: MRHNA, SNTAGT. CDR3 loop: CASSDSGTSSNQPQHF. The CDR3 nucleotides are TGTGCCAGCAGTGACTCGGGAACAAGTAGCAATCAGCCCCAGCATTTT.

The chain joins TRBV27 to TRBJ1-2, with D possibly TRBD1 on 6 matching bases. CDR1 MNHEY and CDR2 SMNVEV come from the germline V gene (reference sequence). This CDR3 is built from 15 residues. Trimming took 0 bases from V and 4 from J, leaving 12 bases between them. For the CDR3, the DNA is TGTGCCAGCAGTTTATCGCAGGGGCGCGGCTATGGCTACACCTTC. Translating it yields CASSLSQGRGYGYTF.

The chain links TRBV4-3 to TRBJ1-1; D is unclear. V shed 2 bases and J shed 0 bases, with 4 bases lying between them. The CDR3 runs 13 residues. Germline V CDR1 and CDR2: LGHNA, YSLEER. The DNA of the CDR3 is TGCGCCAGCAGCCAATTAGTGAACACTGAAGCTTTCTTT. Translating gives CASSQLVNTEAFF.

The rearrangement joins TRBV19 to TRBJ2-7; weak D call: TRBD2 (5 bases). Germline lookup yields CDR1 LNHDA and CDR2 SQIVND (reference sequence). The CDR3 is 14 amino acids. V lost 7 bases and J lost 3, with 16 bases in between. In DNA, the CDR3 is TGTGCCAGTACCCCTTCGGCGGGCTACTACGAGCAGTACTTC. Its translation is CASTPSAGYYEQYF.

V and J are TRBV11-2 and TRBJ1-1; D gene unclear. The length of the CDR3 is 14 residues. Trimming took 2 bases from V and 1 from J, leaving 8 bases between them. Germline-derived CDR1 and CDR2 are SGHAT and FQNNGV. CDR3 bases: TGTGCCAGCAGCTTACGGCCGGGGAACACTGAAGCTTTCTTT. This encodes CASSLRPGNTEAFF.

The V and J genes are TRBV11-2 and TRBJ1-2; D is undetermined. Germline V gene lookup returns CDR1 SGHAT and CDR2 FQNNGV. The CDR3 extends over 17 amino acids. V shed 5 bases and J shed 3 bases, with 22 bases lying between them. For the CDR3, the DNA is TGTGCCAGCAGCGCGCGTCCGGGCCTCATCCCTGACTATGGCTACACCTTC. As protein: CASSARPGLIPDYGYTF.

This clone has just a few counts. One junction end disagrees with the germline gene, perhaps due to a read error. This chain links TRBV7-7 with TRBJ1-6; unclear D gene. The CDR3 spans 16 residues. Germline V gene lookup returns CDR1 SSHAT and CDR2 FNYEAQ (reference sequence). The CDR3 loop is CASSLVRTARNSPLHF. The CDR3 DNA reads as TGTGCTAGCAGCTTAGTTAGAACAGCCCGTAATTCACCCCTCCACTTT.

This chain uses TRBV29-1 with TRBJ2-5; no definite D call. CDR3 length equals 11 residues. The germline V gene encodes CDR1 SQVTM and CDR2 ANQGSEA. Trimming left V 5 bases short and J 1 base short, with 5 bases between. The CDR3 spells CSVITQETQYF. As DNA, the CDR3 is TGCAGCGTTATCACCCAAGAGACCCAGTACTTC.

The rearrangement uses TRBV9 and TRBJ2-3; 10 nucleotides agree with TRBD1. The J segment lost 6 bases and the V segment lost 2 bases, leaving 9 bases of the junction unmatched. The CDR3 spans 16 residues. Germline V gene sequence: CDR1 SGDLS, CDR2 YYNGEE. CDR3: CASSVLGQGQWDTQYF. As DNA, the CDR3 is TGTGCCAGCAGCGTTCTGGGACAGGGGCAATGGGATACGCAGTATTTT.

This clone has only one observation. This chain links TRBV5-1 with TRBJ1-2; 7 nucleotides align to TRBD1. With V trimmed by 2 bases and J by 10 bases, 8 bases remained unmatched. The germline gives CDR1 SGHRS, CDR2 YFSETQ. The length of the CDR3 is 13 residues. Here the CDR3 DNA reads TGCGCCAGCAGCTTCGGGACAGTCAATGCCTACACCTTC. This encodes CASSFGTVNAYTF.

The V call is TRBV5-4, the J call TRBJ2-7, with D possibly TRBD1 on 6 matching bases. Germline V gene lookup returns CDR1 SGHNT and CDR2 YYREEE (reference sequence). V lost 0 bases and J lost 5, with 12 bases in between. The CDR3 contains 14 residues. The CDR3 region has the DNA TGTGCCAGCAGCTTGGTCCAGGACAGACACGAGCAGTACTTC. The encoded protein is CASSLVQDRHEQYF.

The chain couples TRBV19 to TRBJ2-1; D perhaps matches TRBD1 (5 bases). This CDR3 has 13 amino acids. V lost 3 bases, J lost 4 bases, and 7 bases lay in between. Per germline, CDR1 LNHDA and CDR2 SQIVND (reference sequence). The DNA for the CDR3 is TGTGCCAGTAGTATGCAGGGATACAATGAGCAGTTCTTC. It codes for CASSMQGYNEQFF.

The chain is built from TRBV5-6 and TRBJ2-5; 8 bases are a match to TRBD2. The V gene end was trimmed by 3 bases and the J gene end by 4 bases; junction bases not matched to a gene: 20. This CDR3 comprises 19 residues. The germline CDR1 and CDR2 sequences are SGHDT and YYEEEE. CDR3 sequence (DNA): TGTGCCAGCAGCTCACGAGGGGTAGCGGGGACTGGCCGGAGAGAGACCCAGTACTTC. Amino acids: CASSSRGVAGTGRRETQYF.

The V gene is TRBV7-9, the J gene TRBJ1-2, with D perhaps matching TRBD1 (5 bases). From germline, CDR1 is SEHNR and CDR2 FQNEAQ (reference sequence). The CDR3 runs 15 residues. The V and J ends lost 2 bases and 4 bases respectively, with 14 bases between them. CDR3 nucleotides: TGTGCCAGCAGCTTACAAGAGGGTGGGGGCTATGGCTACACCTTC. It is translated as CASSLQEGGGYGYTF.

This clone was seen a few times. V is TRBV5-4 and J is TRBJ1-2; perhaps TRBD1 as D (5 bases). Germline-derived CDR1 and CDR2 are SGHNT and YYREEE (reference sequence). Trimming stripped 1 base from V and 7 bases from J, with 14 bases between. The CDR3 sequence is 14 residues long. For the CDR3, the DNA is TGTGCCAGCAGCTTGCCCCCCGCGAGGGGTGGCTACACCTTC. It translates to CASSLPPARGGYTF.

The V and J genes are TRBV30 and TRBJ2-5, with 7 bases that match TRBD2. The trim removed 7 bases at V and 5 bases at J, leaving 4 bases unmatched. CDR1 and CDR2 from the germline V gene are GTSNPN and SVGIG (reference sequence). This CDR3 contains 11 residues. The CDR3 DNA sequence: TGTGCCTCCGGGCGGGGGGAGACCCAGTACTTC. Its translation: CASGRGETQYF.

In DNA, the CDR3 is TGTGCCAGTAGTATGACAGGGGGCGCGGATGGCTACACCTTC. Protein sequence: CASSMTGGADGYTF. This chain joins TRBV19 and TRBJ1-2, with TRBD1 matching over 10 bases. The V gene end was trimmed by 3 bases and the J gene end by 6 bases; junction bases not matched to a gene: 4. The CDR3 contains 14 residues. The V gene's germline CDR1 is LNHDA and CDR2 SQIVND (reference sequence).

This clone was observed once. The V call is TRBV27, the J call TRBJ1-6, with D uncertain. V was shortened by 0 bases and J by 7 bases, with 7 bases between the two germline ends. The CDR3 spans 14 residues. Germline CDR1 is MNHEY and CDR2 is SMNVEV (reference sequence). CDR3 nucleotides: TGTGCCAGCAGTTTATCAGGGAGCAATTCACCCCTCCACTTT. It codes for CASSLSGSNSPLHF.

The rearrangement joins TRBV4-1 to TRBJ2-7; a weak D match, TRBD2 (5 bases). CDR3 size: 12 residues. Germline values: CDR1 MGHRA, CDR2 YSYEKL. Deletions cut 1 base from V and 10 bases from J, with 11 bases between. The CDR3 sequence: CASSQGESFQYF. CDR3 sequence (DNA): TGCGCCAGCAGCCAAGGGGAGAGTTTTCAGTACTTC.

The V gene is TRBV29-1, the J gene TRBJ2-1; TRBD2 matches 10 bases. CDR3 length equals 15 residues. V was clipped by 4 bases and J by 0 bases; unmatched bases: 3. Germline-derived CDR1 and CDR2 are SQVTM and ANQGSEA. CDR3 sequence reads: CSVASSGSSYNEQFF. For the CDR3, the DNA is TGCAGCGTTGCGTCTAGCGGGAGCTCCTACAATGAGCAGTTCTTC.

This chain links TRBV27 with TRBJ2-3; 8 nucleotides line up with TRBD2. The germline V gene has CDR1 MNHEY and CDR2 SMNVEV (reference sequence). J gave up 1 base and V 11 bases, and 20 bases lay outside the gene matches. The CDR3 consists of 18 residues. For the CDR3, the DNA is TGTGCCTCCAGGTTGGCACTAGCGGTTCCCCCTGGCACAGATACGCAGTATTTT. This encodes CASRLALAVPPGTDTQYF.